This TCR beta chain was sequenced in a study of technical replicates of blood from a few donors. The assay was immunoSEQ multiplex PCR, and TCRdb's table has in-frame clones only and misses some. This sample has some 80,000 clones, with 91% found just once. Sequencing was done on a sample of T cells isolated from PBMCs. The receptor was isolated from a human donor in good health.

In DNA, the CDR3 is TGTGCCAGCAGCTTAGAATCTAGGCAGTTGGGCTCCTACAATGAGCAGTTCTTC. This translates into CASSLESRQLGSYNEQFF. V gene TRBV11-2 combines with J gene TRBJ2-1; D is uncertain. The CDR3 loop spans 18 amino acids. V lost 0 bases and J 0 bases, leaving 15 bases between the germline ends. The germline gives CDR1 SGHAT, CDR2 FQNNGV. The whole variable domain, filled in from reference TRBV11-2 and TRBJ2-1, reads EAGVAQSPRYKIIEKRQSVAFWCNPISGHATLYWYQQILGQGPKLLIQFQNNGVVDDSQLPKDRFSAERLKGVDSTLKIQPAKLEDSAVYLCASSLESRQLGSYNEQFFGPGTRLTVL.